The TCR beta chain described here comes from a study of T cells in Graves' hyperthyroidism and ophthalmopathy. On the study more broadly: Initial diagnosis, before any treatment, was when peripheral blood was collected.

Reasons for excluding patients were uncontrolled infection, other autoimmune disease, pregnancy or lactation. The CDR3 regions of TCR beta were amplified from RNA transcripts. Carried out on the TCR CDR3, a first-round RT-PCR used the HTBI primer set. TCRdb reanalysed the multiplex PCR reads using MiXCR and keeps one entry per CDR3 protein. The sample lists 650,000 to 850,000 distinct CDR3 sequences; about 17% were seen once. The table lists this clonotype with many counts. This CDR3 has 13 residues. CDR1 is MNHEY and CDR2 is SMNVEV in the germline V gene (reference sequence). Trimming cost V 2 bases and J 1 base, with 3 bases left between them.

This chain uses TRBV27 with TRBJ1-5; D unclear. The TCR comes from a woman aged 45 to 65 with Graves' hyperthyroidism that later progressed to Graves' ophthalmopathy. Sequencing was carried out using blood. This CDR3 reads CASSLQSNQPQHF. CDR3 DNA: TGTGCCAGCAGTTTACAAAGCAATCAGCCCCAGCATTTT.